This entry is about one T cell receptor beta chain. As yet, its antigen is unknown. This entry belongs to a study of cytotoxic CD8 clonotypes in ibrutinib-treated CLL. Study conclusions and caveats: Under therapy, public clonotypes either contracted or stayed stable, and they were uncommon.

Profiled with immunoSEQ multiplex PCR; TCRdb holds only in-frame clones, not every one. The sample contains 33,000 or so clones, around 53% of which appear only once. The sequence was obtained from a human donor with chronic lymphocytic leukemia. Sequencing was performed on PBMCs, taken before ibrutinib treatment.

As DNA, the CDR3 is TGTGCCAGCAGTGAGAGGACAGGGGGCTTCACCGGGGAGCTGTTTTTT. This sequence encodes CASSERTGGFTGELFF. The gene calls are TRBV6-1 and TRBJ2-2; 11 bases line up with TRBD1. The trim removed 3 bases at V and 4 bases at J, leaving 4 bases unmatched. Germline V CDR1 and CDR2: MNHNS, SASEGT. This CDR3 is built from 16 residues.